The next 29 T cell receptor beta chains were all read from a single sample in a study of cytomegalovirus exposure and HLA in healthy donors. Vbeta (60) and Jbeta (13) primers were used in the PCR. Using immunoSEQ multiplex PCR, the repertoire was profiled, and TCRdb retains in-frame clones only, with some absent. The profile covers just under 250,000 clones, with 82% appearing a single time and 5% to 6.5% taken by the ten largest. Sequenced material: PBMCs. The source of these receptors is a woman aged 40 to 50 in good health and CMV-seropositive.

The CDR3 sequence is CAIKGEDTQYF. As DNA, the CDR3 is TGTGCCATCAAAGGGGAAGATACGCAGTATTTT. The V gene is TRBV10-3, the J gene TRBJ2-3; tentative D call: TRBD1 (5 bases). Germline V gives CDR1 ENHRY, CDR2 SYGVKD. The CDR3 is 11 residues long. V lost 7 bases and J 5 bases, leaving 7 bases between the germline ends.

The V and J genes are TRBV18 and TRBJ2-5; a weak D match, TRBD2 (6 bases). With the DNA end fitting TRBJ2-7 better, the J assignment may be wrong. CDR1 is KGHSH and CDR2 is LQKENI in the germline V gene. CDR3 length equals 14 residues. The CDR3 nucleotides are TGTGCCAGCTCACCATTCGAGCGGGTCTACGAGCAGTACTTC. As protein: CASSPFERVYEQYF.

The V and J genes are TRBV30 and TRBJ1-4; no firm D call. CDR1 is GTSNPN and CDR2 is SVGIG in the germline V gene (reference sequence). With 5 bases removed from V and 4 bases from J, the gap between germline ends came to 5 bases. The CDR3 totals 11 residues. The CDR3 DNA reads TGTGCCTGGCAGTTTAATGAAAAACTGTTTTTT. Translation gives CAWQFNEKLFF.

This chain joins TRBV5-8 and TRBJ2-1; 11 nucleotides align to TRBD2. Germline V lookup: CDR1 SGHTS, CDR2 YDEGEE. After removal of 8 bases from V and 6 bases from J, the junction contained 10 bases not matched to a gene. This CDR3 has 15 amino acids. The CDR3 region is CASTRGTSGSNEQFF. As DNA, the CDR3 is TGTGCCAGTACGAGGGGCACTAGCGGGAGCAATGAGCAGTTCTTC.

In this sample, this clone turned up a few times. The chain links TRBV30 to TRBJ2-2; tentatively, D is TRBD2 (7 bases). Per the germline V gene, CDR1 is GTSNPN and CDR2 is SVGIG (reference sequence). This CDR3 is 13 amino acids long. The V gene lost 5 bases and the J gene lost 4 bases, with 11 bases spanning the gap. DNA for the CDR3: TGTGCCTGGGGACTAGGGGGCACCGGGGAGCTGTTTTTT. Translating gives CAWGLGGTGELFF. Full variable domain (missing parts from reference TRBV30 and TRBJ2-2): SQTIHQWPATLVQPVGSPLSLECTVEGTSNPNLYWYRQAAGRGLQLLFYSVGIGQISSEVPQNLSASRPQDRQFILSSKKLLLSDSGFYLCAWGLGGTGELFFGEGSRLTVL.

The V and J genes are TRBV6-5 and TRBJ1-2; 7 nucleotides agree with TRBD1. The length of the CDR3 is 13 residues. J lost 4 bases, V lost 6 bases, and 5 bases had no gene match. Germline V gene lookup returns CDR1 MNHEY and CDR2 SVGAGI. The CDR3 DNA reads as TGTGCCAGCAGCCGGGCAGGGGGCTATGGCTACACCTTC. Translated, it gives CASSRAGGYGYTF.

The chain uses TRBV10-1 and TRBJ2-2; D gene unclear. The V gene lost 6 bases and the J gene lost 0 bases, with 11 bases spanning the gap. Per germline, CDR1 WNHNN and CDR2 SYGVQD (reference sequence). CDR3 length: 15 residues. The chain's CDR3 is CASSPSLANTGELFF. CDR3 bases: TGCGCCAGCAGCCCCTCACTCGCGAACACCGGGGAGCTGTTTTTT.

CDR3 protein: CASSQAPAGQGNTEAFF. The CDR3 coding sequence is TGCGCCAGCAGCCAAGCTCCGGCGGGGCAGGGGAACACTGAAGCTTTCTTT. The rearrangement uses TRBV4-3 and TRBJ1-1; tentatively, D is TRBD1 (5 bases). Germline CDR1 LGHNA, CDR2 YSLEER. Trimming cost V 1 base and J 1 base, with 16 bases left between them. This CDR3 has 17 amino acids.

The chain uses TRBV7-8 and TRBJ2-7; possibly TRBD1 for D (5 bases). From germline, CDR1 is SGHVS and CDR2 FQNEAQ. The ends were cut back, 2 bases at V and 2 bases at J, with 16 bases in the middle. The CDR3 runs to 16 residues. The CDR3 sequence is CASSLLMTAPPYEQYF. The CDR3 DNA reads TGTGCCAGCAGCTTATTAATGACAGCGCCACCCTACGAGCAGTACTTC.

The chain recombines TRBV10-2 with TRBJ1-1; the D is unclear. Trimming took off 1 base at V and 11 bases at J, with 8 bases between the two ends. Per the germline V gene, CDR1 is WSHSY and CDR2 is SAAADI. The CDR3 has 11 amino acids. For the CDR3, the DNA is TGCGCCAGCAGTGAGTACAGCTCGGCTTTCTTT. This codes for CASSEYSSAFF.

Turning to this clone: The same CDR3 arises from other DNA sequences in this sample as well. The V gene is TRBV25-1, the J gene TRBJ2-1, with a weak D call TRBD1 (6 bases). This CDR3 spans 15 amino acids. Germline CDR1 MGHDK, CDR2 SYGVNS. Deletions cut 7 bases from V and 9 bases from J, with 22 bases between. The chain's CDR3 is CASTTPGQGRVEQFF. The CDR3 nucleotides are TGTGCCAGCACCACCCCGGGGCAGGGGAGAGTTGAGCAGTTCTTC.

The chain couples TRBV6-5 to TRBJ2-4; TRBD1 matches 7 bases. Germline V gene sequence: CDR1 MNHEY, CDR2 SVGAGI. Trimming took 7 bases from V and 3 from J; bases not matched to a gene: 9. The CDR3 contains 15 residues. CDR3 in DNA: TGTGCCAGCAACCATGACAGGGACCTCAAAAACATTCAGTACTTC. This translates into CASNHDRDLKNIQYF.

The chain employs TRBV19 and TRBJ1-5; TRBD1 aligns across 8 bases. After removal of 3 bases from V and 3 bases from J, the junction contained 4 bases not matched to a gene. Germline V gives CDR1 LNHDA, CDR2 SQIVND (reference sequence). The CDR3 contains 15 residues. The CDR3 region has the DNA TGTGCCAGTAGTATCCGGGACAGGATCAATCAGCCCCAGCATTTT. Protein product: CASSIRDRINQPQHF.

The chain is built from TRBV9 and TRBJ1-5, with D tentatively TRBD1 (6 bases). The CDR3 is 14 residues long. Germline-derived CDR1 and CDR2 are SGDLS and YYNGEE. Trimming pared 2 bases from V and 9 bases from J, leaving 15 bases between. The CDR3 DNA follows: TGTGCCAGCAGCGTTTCGATCTGGGGGCCGCCCCAGCATTTT. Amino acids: CASSVSIWGPPQHF.

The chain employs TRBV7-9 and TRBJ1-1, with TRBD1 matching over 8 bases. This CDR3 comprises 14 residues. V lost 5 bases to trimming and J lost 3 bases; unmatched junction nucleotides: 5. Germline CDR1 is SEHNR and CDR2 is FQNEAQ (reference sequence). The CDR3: CASSRQGRDTEAFF. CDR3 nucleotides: TGTGCCAGCAGCCGACAGGGGAGGGACACTGAAGCTTTCTTT.

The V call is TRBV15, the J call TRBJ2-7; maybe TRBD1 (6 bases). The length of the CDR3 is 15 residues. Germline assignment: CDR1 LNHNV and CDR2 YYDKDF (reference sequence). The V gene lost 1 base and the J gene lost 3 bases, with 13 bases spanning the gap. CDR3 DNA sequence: TGTGCCACCAGCAGAGTTCTAGGGGGAAACTACGAGCAGTACTTC. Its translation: CATSRVLGGNYEQYF.

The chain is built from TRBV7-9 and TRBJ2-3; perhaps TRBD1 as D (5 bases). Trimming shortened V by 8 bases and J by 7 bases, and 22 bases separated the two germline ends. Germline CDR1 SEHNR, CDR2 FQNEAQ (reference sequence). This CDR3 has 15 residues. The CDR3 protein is CASVGRQDIGNTQYF. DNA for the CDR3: TGTGCCAGCGTAGGAAGGCAGGACATAGGGAATACGCAGTATTTT.

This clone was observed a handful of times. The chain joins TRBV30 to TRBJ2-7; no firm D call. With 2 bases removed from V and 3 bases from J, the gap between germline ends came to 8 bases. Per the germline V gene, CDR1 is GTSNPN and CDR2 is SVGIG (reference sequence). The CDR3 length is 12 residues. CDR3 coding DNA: TGTGCCTGGAGTCTCAACGGCTACGAGCAGTACTTC. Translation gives CAWSLNGYEQYF.

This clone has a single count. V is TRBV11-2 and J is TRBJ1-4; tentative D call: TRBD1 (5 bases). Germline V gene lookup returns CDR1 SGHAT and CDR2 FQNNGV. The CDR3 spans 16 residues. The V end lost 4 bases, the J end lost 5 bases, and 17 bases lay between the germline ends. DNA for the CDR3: TGTGCCAGCAGCTCTAGGACAAGAGATTCGAATGAAAAACTGTTTTTT. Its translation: CASSSRTRDSNEKLFF. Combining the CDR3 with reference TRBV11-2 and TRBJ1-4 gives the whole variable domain EAGVAQSPRYKIIEKRQSVAFWCNPISGHATLYWYQQILGQGPKLLIQFQNNGVVDDSQLPKDRFSAERLKGVDSTLKIQPAKLEDSAVYLCASSSRTRDSNEKLFFGSGTQLSVL.

The chain's CDR3 is CASSYSGGAGGNTIYF. CDR3 nucleotide sequence: TGTGCCAGCAGTTACTCTGGGGGCGCGGGTGGAAACACCATATATTTT. This chain connects TRBV6-5 to TRBJ1-3, with D maybe TRBD1 (6 bases). V was cut by 0 bases and J by 3 bases, with 12 bases left in between. CDR3 size: 16 residues. Germline-derived CDR1 and CDR2 are MNHEY and SVGAGI.

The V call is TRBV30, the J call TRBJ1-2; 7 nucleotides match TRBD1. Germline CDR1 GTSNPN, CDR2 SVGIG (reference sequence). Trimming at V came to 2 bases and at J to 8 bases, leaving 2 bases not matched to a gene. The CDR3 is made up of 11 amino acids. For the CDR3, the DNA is TGTGCCTGGAGTAACAGGGGAGGCTACACCTTC. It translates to CAWSNRGGYTF.

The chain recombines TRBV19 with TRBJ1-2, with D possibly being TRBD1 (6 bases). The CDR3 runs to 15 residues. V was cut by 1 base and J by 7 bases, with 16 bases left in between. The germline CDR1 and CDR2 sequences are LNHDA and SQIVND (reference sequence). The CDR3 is CASSIGQALSGGYTF. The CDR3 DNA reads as TGTGCCAGTAGTATAGGACAGGCCCTTTCGGGTGGCTACACCTTC.

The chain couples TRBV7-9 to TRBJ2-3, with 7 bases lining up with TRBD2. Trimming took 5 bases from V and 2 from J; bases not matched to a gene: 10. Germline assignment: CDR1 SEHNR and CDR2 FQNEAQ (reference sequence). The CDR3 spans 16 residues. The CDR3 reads CASSRGDRRYTDTQYF. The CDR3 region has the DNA TGTGCCAGCAGCCGGGGGGATAGGAGGTACACAGATACGCAGTATTTT.

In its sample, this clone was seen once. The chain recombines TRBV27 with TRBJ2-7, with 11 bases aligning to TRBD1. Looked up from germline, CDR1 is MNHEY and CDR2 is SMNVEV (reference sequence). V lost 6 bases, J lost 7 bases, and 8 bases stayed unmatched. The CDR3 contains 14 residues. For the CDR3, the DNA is TGTGCCAGCAGCAGACCGGGACAGGGGGTTGAGCAGTACTTC. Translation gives CASSRPGQGVEQYF.

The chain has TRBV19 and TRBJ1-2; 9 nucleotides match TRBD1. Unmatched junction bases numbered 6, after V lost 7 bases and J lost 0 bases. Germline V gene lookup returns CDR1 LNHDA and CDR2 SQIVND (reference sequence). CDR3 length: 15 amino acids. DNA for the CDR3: TGTGCCAGTACCTTTTGGACAGGGGCTAACTATGGCTACACCTTC. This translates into CASTFWTGANYGYTF.

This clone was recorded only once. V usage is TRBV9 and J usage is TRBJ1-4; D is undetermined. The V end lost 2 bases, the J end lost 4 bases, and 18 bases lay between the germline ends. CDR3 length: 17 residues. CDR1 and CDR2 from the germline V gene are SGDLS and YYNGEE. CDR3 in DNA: TGTGCCAGCAGCGTGAGTCCTTTAGGGAGCGGTAATGAAAAACTGTTTTTT. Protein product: CASSVSPLGSGNEKLFF.

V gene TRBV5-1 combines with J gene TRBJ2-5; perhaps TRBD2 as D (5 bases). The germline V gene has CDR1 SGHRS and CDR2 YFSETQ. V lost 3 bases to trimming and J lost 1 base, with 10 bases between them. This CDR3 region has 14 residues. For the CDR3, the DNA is TGCGCCAGCAGCTCCGGACTGGCCCAAGAGACCCAGTACTTC. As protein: CASSSGLAQETQYF.

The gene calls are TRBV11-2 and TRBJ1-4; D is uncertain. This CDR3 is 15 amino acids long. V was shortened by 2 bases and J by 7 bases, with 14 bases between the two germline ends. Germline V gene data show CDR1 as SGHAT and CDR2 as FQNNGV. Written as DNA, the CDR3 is TGTGCCAGCAGCTTAAACGCGGCGGTCACTGAAAAACTGTTTTTT. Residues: CASSLNAAVTEKLFF. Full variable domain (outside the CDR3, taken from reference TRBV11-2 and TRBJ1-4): EAGVAQSPRYKIIEKRQSVAFWCNPISGHATLYWYQQILGQGPKLLIQFQNNGVVDDSQLPKDRFSAERLKGVDSTLKIQPAKLEDSAVYLCASSLNAAVTEKLFFGSGTQLSVL.

In DNA form, the CDR3 reads TGTGCCAGCAGTCCCGGGACAGGCCGATCCTACGAGCAGTACTTC. It encodes CASSPGTGRSYEQYF. The rearrangement links TRBV6-5 to TRBJ2-5; 8 bases align to TRBD1. The J call is in doubt because the DNA end fits TRBJ2-7 better. The germline V gene has CDR1 MNHEY and CDR2 SVGAGI. The CDR3 is 15 amino acids.